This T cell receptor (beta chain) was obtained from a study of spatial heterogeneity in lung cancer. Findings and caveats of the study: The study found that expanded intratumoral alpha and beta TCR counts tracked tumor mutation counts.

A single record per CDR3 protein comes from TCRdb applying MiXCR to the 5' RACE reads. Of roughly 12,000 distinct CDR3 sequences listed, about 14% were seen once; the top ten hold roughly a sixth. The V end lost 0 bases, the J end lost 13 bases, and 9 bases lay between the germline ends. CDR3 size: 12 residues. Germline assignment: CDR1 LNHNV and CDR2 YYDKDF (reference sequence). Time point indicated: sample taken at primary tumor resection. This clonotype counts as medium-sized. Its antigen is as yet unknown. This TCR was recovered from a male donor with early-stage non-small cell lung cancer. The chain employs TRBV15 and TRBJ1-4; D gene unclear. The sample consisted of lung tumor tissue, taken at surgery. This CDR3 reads CATSREKGLLFF. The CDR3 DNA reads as TGTGCCACCAGCAGAGAAAAAGGCCTACTGTTTTTT.